The table lists the clone carrying this T cell receptor (beta chain) with a few counts. In the original processing: Cell counts per sample came from amplifying reference gene primers. Profiled with immunoSEQ multiplex PCR; TCRdb holds only in-frame clones, not every one. That table furnishes V, J and clone size, whereas the DNA furnished D and trimming. This sample yields around 60,000 clones, of which less than 90% are seen a single time; around 15% belongs to the top ten. These data originate in a study of blood T cell repertoires in COVID-19. Looking at the study overall: In each case, the material was cDNA or gDNA derived from T cells, B-cell-depleted T cells, or PBMCs.

Recruited during active infection, patients (from Seattle) were subsequently followed longitudinally. Source material: peripheral blood. The TCR originated in a man in his fifties or sixties with COVID-19, enrolled during active disease.

The CDR3 is CASSQEQGRGSGELFF. CDR3 nucleotides: TGCGCCAGCAGCCAAGAGCAGGGGAGGGGATCCGGGGAGCTGTTTTTT. The chain uses TRBV4-1 and TRBJ2-2; D perhaps matches TRBD2 (7 bases). The CDR3 has 16 residues. The germline gives CDR1 MGHRA, CDR2 YSYEKL. V was trimmed by 0 bases and J by 6 bases, leaving 14 bases between them.